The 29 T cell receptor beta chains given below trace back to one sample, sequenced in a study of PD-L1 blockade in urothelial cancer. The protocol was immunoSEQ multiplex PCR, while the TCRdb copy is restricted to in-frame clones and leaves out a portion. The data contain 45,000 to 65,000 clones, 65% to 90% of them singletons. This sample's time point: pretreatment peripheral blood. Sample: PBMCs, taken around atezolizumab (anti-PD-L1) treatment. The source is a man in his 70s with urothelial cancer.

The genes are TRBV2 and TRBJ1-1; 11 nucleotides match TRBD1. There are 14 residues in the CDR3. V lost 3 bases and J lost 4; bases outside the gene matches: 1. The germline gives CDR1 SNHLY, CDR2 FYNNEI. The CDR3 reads CASSDGQGATEAFF. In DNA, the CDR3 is TGTGCCAGCAGTGACGGACAGGGGGCCACTGAAGCTTTCTTT. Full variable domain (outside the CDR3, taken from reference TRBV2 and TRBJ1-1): EPEVTQTPSHQVTQMGQEVILRCVPISNHLYFYWYRQILGQKVEFLVSFYNNEISEKSEIFDDQFSVERPDGSNFTLKIRSTKLEDSAMYFCASSDGQGATEAFFGQGTRLTVV.

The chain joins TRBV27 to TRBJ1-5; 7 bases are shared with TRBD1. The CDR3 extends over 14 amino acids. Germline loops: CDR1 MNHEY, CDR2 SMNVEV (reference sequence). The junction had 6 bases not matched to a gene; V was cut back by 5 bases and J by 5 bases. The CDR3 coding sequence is TGTGCCAGCAGTCCTCGACAGGGTTATCAGCCCCAGCATTTT. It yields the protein CASSPRQGYQPQHF.

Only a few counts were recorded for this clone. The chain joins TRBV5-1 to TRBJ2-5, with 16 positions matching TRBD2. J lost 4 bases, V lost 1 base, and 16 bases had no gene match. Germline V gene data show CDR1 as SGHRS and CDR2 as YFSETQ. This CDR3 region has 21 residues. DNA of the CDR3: TGCGCCAGCAGCTTGTCTCCCCCGGGACTAGCGGGAGGGGCGGTGAGAGAGACCCAGTACTTC. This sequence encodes CASSLSPPGLAGGAVRETQYF.

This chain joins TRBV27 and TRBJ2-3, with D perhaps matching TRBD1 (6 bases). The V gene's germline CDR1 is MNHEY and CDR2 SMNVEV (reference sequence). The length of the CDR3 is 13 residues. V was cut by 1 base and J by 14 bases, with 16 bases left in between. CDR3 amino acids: CASSLYRDRYAYF. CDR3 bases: TGTGCCAGCAGTTTATACAGGGACCGATACGCGTATTTT.

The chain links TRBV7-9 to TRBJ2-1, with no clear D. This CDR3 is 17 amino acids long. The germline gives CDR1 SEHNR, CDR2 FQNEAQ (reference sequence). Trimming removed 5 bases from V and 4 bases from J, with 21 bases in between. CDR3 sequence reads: CASSGTLGFPLYNEQFF. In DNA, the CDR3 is TGTGCCAGCAGCGGTACGCTAGGTTTCCCCCTTTACAATGAGCAGTTCTTC.

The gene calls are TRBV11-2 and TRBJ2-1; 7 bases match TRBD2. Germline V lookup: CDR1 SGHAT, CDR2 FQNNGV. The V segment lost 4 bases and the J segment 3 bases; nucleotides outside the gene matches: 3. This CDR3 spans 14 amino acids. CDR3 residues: CASSSAGDYNEQFF. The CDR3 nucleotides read TGTGCCAGCAGCTCCGCGGGAGACTACAATGAGCAGTTCTTC.

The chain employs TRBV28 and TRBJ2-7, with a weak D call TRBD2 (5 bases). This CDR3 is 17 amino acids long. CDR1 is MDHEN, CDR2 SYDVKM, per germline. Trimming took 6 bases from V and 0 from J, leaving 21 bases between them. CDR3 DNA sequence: TGTGCCAGCAGCCCCGACCCCCCAGCGGTCGACTCCTACGAGCAGTACTTC. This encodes CASSPDPPAVDSYEQYF.

CDR3 DNA sequence: TGTGCCAGCAGGCCGGGCGGGAGGGCCGCCGGGGAGCTGTTTTTT. As protein: CASRPGGRAAGELFF. The V gene is TRBV2, the J gene TRBJ2-2; 9 nucleotides line up with TRBD2. V gave up 6 bases and J gave up 6 bases; unmatched junction bases: 8. There are 15 residues in the CDR3. Germline V lookup: CDR1 SNHLY, CDR2 FYNNEI.

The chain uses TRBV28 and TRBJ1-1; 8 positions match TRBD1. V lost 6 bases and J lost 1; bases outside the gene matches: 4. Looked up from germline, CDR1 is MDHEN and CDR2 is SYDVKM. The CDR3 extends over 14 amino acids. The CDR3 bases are TGTGCCAGCAGCCGAGGACAGGGGAACACTGAAGCTTTCTTT. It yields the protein CASSRGQGNTEAFF.

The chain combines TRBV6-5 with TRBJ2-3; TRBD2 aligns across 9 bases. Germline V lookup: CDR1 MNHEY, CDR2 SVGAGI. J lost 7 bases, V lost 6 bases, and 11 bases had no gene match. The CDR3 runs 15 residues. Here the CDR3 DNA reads TGTGCCAGCAGCCCACTTCAGCGGGGGGCAAATACGCAGTATTTT. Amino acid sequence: CASSPLQRGANTQYF.

CDR3 in DNA: TGTGCATCGCCGGGACAGAACTATGGCTACACCTTC. Translation gives CASPGQNYGYTF. V usage is TRBV6-1 and J usage is TRBJ1-2; TRBD1 matches 7 bases. The CDR3 sequence is 12 residues long. Germline CDR1 and CDR2: MNHNS and SASEGT.

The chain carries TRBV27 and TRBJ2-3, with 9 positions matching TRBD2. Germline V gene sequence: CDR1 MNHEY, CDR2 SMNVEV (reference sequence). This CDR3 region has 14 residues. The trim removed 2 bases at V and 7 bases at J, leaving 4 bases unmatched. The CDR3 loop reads CASSLGGLANTQYF. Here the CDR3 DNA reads TGTGCCAGCAGTTTAGGGGGACTAGCCAATACGCAGTATTTT.

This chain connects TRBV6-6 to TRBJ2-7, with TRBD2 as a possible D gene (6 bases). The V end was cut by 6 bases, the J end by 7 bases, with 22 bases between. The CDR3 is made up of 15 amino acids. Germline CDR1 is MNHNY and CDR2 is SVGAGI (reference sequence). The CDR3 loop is CASSSPRDSAYEQYF. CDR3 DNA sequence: TGTGCCAGCAGCTCGCCCCGGGACTCTGCGTATGAGCAGTACTTC.

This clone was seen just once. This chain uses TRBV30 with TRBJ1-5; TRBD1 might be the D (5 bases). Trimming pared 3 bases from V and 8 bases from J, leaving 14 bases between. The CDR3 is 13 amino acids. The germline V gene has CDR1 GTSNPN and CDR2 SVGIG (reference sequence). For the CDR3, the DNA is TGTGCCTGGAGGGAACAGGCGGGGGAGCCCCAGCATTTT. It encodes CAWREQAGEPQHF. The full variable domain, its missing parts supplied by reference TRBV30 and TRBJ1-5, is SQTIHQWPATLVQPVGSPLSLECTVEGTSNPNLYWYRQAAGRGLQLLFYSVGIGQISSEVPQNLSASRPQDRQFILSSKKLLLSDSGFYLCAWREQAGEPQHFGDGTRLSIL.

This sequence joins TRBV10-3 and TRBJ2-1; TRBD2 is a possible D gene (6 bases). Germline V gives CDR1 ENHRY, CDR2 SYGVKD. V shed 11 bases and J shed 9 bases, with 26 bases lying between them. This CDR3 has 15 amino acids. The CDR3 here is CALWDGRLVGGEQFF. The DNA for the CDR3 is TGTGCCCTATGGGACGGAAGACTAGTGGGGGGTGAGCAGTTCTTC.

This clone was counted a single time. As DNA, the CDR3 is TGTGCCAGCAGCTTAGGCCGGGGACTAGCGGGGGAGACCCAGTACTTC. Protein product: CASSLGRGLAGETQYF. The chain links TRBV7-9 to TRBJ2-5, with TRBD2 matching 13 bases. The CDR3 has 16 residues. Trimming at V came to 1 base and at J to 5 bases, leaving 4 bases not matched to a gene. Germline V gives CDR1 SEHNR, CDR2 FQNEAQ (reference sequence).

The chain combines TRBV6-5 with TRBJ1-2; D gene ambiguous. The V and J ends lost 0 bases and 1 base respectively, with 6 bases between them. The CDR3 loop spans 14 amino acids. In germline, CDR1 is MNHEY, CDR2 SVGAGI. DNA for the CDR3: TGTGCCAGCAGTTACTCACGGGATAACTATGGCTACACCTTC. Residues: CASSYSRDNYGYTF.

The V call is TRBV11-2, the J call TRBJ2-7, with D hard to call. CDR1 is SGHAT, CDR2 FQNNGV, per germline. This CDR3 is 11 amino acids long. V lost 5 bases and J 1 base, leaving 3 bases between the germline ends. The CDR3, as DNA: TGTGCCAGCAGCCCTTCCTACGAGCAGTACTTC. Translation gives CASSPSYEQYF.

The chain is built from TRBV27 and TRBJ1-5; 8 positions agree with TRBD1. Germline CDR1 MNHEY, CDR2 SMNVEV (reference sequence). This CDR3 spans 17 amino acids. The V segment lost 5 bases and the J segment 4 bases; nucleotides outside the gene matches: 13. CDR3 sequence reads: CASSPKTGVVGNQPQHF. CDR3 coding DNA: TGTGCCAGCAGTCCTAAGACAGGGGTAGTTGGGAATCAGCCCCAGCATTTT.

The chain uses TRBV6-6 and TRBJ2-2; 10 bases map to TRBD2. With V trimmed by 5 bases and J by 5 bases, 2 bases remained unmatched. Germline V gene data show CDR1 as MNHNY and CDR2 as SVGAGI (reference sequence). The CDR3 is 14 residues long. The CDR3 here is CASSPSGRTGELFF. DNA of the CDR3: TGTGCCAGCAGTCCTAGCGGGAGAACCGGGGAGCTGTTTTTT.

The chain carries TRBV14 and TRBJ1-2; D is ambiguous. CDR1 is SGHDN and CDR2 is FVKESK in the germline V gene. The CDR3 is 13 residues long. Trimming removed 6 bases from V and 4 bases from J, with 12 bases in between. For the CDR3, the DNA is TGTGCCAGCAGGCCGATGGGCCTCTATGGCTACACCTTC. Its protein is CASRPMGLYGYTF.

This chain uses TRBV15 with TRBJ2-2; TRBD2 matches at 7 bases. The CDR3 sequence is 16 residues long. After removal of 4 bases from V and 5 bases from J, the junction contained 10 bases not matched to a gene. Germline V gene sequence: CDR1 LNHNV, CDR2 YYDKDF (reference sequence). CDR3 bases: TGTGCCACCAGCACCCAAGCGGGATCGTGGACCGGGGAGCTGTTTTTT. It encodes CATSTQAGSWTGELFF. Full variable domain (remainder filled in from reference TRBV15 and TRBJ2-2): DAMVIQNPRYQVTQFGKPVTLSCSQTLNHNVMYWYQQKSSQAPKLLFHYYDKDFNNEADTPDNFQSRRPNTSFCFLDIRSPGLGDTAMYLCATSTQAGSWTGELFFGEGSRLTVL.

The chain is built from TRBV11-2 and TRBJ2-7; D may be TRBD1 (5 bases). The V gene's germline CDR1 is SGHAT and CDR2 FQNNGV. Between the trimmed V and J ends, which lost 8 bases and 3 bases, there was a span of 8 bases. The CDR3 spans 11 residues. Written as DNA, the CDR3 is TGTGCCAGCGGGGCGAGCTACGAGCAGTACTTC. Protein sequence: CASGASYEQYF.

The DNA of the CDR3 is TGTGCCAGCAATTCCCGTGAGGGCTCCTACAATGAGCAGTTCTTC. Amino acid sequence: CASNSREGSYNEQFF. This chain connects TRBV6-5 to TRBJ2-1; weak D call: TRBD2 (5 bases). The length of the CDR3 is 15 residues. The germline V and J ends were trimmed by 7 bases and 0 bases, with 13 bases remaining between them. CDR1 is MNHEY and CDR2 is SVGAGI in the germline V gene.

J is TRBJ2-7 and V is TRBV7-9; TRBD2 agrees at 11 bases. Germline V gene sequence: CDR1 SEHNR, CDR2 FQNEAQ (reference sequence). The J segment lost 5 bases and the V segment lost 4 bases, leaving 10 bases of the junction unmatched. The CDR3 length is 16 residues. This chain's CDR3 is CASSSGQVLAGDEQYF. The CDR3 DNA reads TGTGCCAGCAGCTCGGGTCAGGTACTAGCGGGAGACGAGCAGTACTTC.

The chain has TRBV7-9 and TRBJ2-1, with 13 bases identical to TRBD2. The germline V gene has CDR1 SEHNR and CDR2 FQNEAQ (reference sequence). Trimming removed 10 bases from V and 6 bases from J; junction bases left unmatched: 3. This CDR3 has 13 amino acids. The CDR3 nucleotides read TGTGCCACCCGGACTAGCGGGAGCAATGAGCAGTTCTTC. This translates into CATRTSGSNEQFF. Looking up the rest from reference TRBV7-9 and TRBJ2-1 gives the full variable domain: DTGVSQNPRHKITKRGQNVTFRCDPISEHNRLYWYRQTLGQGPEFLTYFQNEAQLEKSRLLSDRFSAERPKGSFSTLEIQRTEQGDSAMYLCATRTSGSNEQFFGPGTRLTVL.

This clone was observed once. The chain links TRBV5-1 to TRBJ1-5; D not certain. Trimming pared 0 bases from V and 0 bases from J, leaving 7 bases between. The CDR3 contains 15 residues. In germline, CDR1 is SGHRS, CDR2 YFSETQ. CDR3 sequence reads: CASSLAPSSNQPQHF. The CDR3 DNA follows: TGCGCCAGCAGCTTGGCCCCCAGTAGCAATCAGCCCCAGCATTTT. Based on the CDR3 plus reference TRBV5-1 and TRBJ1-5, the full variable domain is KAGVTQTPRYLIKTRGQQVTLSCSPISGHRSVSWYQQTPGQGLQFLFEYFSETQRNKGNFPGRFSGRQFSNSRSEMNVSTLELGDSALYLCASSLAPSSNQPQHFGDGTRLSIL.

The CDR3 nucleotides are TGTGCCAGCAGCGAAGAAGGACTAGCGGTGTCAGATACGCAGTATTTT. This gives the protein CASSEEGLAVSDTQYF. This chain connects TRBV9 to TRBJ2-3; TRBD2 agrees at 10 bases. Trimming at V came to 3 bases and at J to 4 bases, leaving 8 bases not matched to a gene. Germline-derived CDR1 and CDR2 are SGDLS and YYNGEE. The CDR3 runs to 16 residues.

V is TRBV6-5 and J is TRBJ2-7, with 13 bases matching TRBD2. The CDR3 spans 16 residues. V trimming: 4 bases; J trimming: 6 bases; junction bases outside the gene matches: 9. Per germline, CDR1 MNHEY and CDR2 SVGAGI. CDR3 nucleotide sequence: TGTGCCAGCAGTTCCCTCCTCACTAGCGGGAGGGCCGAGCAGTACTTC. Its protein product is CASSSLLTSGRAEQYF.